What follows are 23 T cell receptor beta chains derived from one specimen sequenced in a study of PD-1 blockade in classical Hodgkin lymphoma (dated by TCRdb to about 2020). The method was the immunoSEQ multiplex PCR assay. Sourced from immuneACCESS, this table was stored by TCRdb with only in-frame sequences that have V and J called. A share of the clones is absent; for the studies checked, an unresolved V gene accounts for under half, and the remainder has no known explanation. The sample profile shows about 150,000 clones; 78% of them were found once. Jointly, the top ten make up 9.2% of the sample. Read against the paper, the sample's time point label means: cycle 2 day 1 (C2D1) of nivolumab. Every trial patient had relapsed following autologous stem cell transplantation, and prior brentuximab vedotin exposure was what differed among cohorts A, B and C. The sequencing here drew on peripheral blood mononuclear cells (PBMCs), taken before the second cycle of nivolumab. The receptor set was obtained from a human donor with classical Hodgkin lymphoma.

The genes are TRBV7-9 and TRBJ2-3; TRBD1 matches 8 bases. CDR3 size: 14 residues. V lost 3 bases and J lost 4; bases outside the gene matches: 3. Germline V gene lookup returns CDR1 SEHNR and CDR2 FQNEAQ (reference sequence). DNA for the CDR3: TGTGCCAGCAGCTTGGACAGGGAGCCAGATACGCAGTATTTT. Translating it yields CASSLDREPDTQYF.

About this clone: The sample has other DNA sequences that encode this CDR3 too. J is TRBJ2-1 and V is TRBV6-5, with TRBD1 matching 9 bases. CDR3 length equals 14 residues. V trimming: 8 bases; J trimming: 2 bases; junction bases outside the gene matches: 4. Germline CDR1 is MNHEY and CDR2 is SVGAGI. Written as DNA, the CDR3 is TGTGCCAGCGGTGGGACAGGGCCCTACAATGAGCAGTTCTTC. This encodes CASGGTGPYNEQFF.

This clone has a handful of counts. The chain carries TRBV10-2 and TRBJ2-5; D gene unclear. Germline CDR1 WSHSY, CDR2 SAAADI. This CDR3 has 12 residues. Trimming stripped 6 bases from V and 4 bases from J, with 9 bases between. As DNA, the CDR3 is TGCGCCAGCAGGCCTACTCCAGAGACCCAGTACTTC. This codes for CASRPTPETQYF.

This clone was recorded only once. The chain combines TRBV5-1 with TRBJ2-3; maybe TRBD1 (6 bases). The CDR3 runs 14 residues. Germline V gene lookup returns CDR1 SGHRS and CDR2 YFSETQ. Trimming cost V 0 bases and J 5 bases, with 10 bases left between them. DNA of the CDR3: TGCGCCAGCAGCTTGGGGACAGCGAAAGATACGCAGTATTTT. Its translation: CASSLGTAKDTQYF.

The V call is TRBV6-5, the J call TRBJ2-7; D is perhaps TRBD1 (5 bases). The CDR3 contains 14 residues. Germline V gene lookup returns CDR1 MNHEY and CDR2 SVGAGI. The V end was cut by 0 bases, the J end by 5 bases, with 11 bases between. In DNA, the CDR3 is TGTGCCAGCAGTTACTCATGGCAGGACAACGAGCAGTACTTC. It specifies CASSYSWQDNEQYF.

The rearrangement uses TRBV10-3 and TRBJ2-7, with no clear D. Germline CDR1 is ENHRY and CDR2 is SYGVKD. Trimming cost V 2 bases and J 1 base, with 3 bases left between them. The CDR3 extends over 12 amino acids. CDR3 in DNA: TGTGCCATCAGTGAGACTTCCTACGAGCAGTACTTC. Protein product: CAISETSYEQYF.

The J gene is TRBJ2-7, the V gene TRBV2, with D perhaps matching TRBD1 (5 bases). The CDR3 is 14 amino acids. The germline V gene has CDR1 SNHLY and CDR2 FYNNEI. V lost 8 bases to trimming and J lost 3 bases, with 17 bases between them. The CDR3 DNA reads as TGTGCCAGCTCGAACAGGTTTTTGGGCTACGAGCAGTACTTC. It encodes CASSNRFLGYEQYF.

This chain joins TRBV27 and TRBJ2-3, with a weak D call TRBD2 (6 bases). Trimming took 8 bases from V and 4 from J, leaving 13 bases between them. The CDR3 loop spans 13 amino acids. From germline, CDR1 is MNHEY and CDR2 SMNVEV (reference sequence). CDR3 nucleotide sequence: TGTGCCAGCCGTGTGGGCGGGGCAGATACGCAGTATTTT. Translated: CASRVGGADTQYF.

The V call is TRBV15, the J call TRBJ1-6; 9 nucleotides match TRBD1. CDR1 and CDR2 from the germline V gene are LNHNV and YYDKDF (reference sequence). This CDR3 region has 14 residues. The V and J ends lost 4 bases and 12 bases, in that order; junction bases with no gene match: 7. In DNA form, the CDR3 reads TGTGCCACCAGCATACAGGGGGCTTTCGGACCCCTCCACTTT. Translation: CATSIQGAFGPLHF.

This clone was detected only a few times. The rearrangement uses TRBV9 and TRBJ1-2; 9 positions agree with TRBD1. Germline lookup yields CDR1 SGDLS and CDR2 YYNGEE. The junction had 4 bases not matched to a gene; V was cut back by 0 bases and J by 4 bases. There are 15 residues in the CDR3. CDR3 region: CASSVDTGGTYGYTF. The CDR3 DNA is TGTGCCAGCAGCGTAGATACAGGGGGCACCTATGGCTACACCTTC. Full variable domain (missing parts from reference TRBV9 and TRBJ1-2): DSGVTQTPKHLITATGQRVTLRCSPRSGDLSVYWYQQSLDQGLQFLIQYYNGEERAKGNILERFSAQQFPDLHSELNLSSLELGDSALYFCASSVDTGGTYGYTFGSGTRLTVV.

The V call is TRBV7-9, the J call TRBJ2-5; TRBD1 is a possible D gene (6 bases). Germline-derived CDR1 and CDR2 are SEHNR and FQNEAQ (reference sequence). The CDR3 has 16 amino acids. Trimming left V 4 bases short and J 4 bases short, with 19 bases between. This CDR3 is CASSSFGRAGVETQYF. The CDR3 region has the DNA TGTGCCAGCAGCTCCTTTGGGCGCGCAGGGGTAGAGACCCAGTACTTC. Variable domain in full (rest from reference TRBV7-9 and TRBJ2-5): DTGVSQNPRHKITKRGQNVTFRCDPISEHNRLYWYRQTLGQGPEFLTYFQNEAQLEKSRLLSDRFSAERPKGSFSTLEIQRTEQGDSAMYLCASSSFGRAGVETQYFGPGTRLLVL.

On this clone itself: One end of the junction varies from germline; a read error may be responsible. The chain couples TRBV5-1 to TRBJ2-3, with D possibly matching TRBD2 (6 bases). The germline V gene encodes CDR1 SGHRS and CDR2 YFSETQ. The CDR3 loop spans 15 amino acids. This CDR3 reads CASTLESGDTDTQYF. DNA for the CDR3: TGCGCCAGCACCTTGGAATCGGGGGACACAGATACGCAGTATTTT.

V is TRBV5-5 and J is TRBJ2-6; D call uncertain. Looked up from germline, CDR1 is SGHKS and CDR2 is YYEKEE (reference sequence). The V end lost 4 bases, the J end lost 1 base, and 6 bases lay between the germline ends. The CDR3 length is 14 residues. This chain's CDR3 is CASSTRSGANVLTF. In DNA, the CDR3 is TGTGCCAGCAGCACCCGTTCTGGGGCCAACGTCCTGACTTTC.

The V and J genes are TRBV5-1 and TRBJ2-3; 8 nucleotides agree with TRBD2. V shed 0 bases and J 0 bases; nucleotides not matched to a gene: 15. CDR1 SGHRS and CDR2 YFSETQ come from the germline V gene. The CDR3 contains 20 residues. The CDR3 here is CASSLADRLAGLASTDTQYF. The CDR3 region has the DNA TGCGCCAGCAGCTTGGCCGATAGGCTAGCGGGCCTCGCCAGCACAGATACGCAGTATTTT.

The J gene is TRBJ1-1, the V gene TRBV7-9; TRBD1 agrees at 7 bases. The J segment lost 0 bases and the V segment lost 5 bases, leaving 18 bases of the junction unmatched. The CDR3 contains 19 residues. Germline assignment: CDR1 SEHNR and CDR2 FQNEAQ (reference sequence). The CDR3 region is CASSQKTGTFFLLNTEAFF. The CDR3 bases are TGTGCCAGCAGCCAGAAGACAGGGACCTTTTTTCTTTTGAACACTGAAGCTTTCTTT.

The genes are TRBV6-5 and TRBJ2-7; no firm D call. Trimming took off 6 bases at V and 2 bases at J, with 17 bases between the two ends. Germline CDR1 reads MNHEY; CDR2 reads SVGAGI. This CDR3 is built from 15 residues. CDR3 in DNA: TGTGCCAGCAGACTCTTTCCGAATGGACCCTACGAGCAGTACTTC. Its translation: CASRLFPNGPYEQYF.

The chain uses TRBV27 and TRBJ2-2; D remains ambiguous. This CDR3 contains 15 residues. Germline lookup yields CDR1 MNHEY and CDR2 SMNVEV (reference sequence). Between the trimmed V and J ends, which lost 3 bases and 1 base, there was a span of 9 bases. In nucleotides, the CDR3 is TGTGCCAGCAGTTTTTACGCAGGGAACACCGGGGAGCTGTTTTTT. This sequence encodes CASSFYAGNTGELFF.

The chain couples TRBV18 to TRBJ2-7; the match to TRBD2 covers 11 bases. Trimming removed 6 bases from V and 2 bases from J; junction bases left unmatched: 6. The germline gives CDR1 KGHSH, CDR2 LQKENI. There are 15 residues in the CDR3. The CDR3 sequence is CASSSGLAATYEQYF. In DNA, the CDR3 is TGTGCCAGCTCGTCGGGACTAGCGGCAACCTACGAGCAGTACTTC.

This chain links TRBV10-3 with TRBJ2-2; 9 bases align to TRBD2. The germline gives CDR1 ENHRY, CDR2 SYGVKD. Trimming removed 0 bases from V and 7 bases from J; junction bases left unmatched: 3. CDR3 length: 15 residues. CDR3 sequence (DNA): TGTGCCATCAGTGAGTCTGGGACTAGCTTCGGGGAGCTGTTTTTT. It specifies CAISESGTSFGELFF.

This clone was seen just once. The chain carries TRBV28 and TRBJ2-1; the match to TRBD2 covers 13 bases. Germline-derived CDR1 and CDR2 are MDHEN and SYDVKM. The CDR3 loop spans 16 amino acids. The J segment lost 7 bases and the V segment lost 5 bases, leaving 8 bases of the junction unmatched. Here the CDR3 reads CASSPSGLAGVNEQFF. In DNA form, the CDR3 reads TGTGCCAGCAGTCCCTCCGGACTAGCGGGAGTGAATGAGCAGTTCTTC.

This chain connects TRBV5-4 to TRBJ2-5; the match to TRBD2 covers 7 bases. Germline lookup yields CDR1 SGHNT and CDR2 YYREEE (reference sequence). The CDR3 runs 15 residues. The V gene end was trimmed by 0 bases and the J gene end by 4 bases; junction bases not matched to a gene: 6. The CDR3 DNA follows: TGTGCCAGCAGCTTGGCGGTTAGCGGGTCAGAGACCCAGTACTTC. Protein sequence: CASSLAVSGSETQYF.

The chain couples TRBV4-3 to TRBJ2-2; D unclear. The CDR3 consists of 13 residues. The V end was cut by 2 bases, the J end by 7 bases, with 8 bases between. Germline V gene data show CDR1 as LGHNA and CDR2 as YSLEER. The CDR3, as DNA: TGCGCCAGCAGCCAACAAAGGGTCGGGGAGCTGTTTTTT. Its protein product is CASSQQRVGELFF.

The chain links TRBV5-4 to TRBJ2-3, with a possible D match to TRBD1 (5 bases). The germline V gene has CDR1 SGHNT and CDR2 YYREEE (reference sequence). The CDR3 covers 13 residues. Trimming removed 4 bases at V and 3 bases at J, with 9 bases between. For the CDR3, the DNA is TGTGCCAGCAGCATTCGACAGACAGATACGCAGTATTTT. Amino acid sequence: CASSIRQTDTQYF.